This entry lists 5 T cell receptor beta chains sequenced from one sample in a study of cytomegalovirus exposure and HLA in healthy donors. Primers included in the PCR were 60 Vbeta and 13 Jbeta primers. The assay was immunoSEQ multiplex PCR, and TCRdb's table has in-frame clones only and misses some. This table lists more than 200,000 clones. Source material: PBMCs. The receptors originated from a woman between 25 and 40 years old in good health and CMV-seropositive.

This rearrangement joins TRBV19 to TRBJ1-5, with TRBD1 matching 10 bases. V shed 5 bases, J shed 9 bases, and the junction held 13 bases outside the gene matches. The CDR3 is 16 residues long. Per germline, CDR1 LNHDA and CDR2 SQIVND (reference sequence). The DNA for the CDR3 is TGTGCCAGTAGTGTTACCGGGACAGGGGAATTCCGGCCCCAGCATTTT. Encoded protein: CASSVTGTGEFRPQHF.

CDR3 nucleotides: TGCAGCGGACAGGGATCCTACAATGAGCAGTTCTTC. The encoded protein is CSGQGSYNEQFF. The rearrangement joins TRBV29-1 to TRBJ2-1, with 7 bases matching TRBD1. There are 12 residues in the CDR3. Germline V gene sequence: CDR1 SQVTM, CDR2 ANQGSEA. V dropped 7 bases and J dropped 1; count of bases not matched to a gene: 1.

Here the CDR3 DNA reads TGTGCCATCAGGTCCGGGACAGTGAACACTGAAGCTTTCTTT. This sequence encodes CAIRSGTVNTEAFF. The chain links TRBV10-3 to TRBJ1-1, with 7 nucleotides matching TRBD1. CDR3 length: 14 residues. J was trimmed by 0 bases and V by 6 bases; bases with no gene match: 4. CDR1 is ENHRY, CDR2 SYGVKD, per germline.

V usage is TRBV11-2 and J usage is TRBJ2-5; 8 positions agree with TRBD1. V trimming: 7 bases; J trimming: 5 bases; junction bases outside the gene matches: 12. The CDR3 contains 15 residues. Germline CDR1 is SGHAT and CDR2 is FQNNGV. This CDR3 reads CASTLAQGARETQYF. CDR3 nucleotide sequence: TGTGCCAGCACCCTCGCCCAGGGGGCCAGGGAGACCCAGTACTTC.

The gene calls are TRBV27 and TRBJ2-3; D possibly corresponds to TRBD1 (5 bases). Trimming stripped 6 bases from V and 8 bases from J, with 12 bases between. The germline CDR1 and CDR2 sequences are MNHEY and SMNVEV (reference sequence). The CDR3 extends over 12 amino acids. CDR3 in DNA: TGTGCCAGCAGCCTCTTTAGGGGTACGCAGTATTTT. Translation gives CASSLFRGTQYF.